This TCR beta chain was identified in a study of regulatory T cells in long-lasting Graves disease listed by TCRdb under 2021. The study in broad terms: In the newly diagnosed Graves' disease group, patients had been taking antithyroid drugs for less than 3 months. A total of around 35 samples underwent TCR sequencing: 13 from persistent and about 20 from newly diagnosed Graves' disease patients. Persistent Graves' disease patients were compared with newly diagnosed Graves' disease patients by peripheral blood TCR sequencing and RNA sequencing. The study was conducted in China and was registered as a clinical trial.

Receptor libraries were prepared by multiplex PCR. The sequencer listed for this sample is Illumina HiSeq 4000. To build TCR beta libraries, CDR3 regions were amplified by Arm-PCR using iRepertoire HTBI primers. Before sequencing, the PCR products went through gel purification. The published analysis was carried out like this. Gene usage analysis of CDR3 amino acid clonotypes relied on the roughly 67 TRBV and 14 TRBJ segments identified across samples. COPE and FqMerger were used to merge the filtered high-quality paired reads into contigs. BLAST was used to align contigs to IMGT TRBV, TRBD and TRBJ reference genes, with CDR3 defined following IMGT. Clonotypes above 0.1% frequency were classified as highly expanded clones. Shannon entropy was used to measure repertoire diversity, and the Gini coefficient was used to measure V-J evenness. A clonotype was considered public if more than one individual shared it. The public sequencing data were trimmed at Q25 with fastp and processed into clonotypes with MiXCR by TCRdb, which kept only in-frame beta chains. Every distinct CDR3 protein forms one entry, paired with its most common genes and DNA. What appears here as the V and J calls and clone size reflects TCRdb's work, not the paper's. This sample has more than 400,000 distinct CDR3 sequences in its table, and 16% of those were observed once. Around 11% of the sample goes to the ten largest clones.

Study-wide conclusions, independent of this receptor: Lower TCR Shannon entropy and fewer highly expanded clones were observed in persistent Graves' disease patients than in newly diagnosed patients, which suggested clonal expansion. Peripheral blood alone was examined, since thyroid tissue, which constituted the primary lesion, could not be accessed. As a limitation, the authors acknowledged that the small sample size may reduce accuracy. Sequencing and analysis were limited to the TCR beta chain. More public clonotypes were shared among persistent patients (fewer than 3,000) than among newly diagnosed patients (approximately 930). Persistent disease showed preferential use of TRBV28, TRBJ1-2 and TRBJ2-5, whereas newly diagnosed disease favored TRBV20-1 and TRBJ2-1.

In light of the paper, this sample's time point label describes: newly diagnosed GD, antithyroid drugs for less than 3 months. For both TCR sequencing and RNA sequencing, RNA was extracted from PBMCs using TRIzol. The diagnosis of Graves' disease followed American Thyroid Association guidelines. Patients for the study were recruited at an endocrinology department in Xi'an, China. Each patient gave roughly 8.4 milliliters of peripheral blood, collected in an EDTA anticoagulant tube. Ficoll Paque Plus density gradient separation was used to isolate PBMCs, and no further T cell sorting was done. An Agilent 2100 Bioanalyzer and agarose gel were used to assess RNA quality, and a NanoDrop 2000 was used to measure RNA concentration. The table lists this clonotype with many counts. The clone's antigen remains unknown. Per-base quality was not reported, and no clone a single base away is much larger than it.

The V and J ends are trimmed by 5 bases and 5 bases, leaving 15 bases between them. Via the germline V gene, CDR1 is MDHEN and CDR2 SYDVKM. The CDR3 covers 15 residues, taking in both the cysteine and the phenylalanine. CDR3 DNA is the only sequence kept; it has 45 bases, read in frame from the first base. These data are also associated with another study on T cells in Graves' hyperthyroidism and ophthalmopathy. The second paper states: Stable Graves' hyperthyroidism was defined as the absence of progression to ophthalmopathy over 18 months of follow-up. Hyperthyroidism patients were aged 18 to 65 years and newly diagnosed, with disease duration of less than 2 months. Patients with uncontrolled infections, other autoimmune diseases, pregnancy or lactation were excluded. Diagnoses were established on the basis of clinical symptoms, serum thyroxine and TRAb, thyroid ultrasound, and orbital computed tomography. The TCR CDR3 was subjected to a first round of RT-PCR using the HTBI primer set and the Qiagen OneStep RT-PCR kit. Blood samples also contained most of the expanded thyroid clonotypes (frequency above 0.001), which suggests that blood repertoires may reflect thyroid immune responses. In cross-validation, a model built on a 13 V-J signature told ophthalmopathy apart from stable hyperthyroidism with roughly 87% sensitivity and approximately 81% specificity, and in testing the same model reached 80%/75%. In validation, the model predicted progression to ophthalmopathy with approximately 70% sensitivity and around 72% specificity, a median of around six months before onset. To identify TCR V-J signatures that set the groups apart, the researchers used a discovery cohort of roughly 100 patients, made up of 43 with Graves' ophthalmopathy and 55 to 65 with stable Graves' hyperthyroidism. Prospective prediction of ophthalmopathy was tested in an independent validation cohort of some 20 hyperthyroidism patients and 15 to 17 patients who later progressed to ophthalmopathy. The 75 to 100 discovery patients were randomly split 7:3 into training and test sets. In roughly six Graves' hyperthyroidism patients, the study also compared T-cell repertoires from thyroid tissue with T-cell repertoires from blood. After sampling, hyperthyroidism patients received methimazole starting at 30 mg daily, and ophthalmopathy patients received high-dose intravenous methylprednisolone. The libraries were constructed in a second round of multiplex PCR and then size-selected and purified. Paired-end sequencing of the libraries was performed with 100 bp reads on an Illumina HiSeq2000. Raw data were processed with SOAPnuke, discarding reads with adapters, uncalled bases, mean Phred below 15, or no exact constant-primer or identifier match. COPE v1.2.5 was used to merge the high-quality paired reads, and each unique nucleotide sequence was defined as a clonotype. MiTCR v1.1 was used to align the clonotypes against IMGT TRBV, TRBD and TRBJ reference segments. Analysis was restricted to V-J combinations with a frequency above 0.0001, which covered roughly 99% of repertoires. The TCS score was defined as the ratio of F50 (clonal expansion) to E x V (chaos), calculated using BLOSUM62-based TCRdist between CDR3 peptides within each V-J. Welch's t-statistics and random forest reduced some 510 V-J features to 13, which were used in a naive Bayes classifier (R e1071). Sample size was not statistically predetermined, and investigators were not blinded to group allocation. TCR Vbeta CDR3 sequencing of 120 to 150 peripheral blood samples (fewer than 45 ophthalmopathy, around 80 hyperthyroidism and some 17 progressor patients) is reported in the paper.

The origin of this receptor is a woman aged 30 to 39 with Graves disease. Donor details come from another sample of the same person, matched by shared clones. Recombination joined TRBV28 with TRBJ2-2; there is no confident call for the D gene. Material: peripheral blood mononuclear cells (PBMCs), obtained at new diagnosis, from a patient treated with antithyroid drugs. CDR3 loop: CASSTVEIFTGELFF. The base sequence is TGTGCCAGCAGTACCGTTGAAATTTTTACCGGGGAGCTGTTTTTT.